This T cell receptor (beta chain) originates from a study of T cell responses to AZD1222 COVID-19 vaccine listed by TCRdb under 2021. Notes on the research overall: AZD1222 recipients with second doses at about 4 weeks or about 12 weeks were pooled, because spike-specific TCR depth and breadth did not differ between schedules. TCR sequencing was performed for 230 to 250 trial participants, of whom roughly 200 were given two doses of AZD1222 and about 25 were given two doses of MenACWY control vaccine. Trial participants were enrolled by age into 18-55, 56-69 and 70-plus year subgroups, with 148, 28 and 57 TCR-sequenced participants respectively. What the research found in general, with its limitations: In the small 56-69-year group, the increase in depth fell short of significance, most likely because of low power. The whole spike protein was spanned by vaccine-associated CD4 TCRs, and dominant responses were seen in regions 160-218 and 743-854. Participants were mostly white British and included more females than males, and it was suggested by the authors that clonal diversity may have been underestimated. Spike-specific TCR breadth and depth rose significantly after two AZD1222 doses compared with day 0 and with MenACWY recipients. Because no day 14 peak-response samples were available, the repertoires could be characterized only after the peak T cell response. Reportedly, close to half of the unique spike-specific TCRs recognized epitopes lying outside the regions that are mutated in the B.1.351 and B.1.1.7 variants. Only six or seven AZD1222 recipients were SARS-CoV-2 seropositive at baseline, limiting conclusions about previously exposed vaccinees.

As regards this clone: The antigen this receptor binds is unknown. Base qualities were left out, and no much larger clone turns up one base away.

The time point label of this sample denotes: baseline before first vaccination. The vaccinee samples were drawn from two UK trials, COV001 and COV002, one of which was a single-blind randomized controlled phase 2/3 trial testing AZD1222 (ChAdOx1 nCoV-19) in healthy adults. Trial participant PBMC samples were collected at day 0 and day 28 after the second dose for TCRbeta chain sequencing. The CDR3 regions of human TCRbeta chains were analyzed by immunosequencing. The paper's processing steps were these. TCRs in the repertoires were compared against a reference library of SARS-CoV-2-specific TCRs that had been generated with the MIRA antigen-specificity platform. Breadth meant the fraction of unique TCRs that were SARS-CoV-2-associated, whereas depth meant the fraction of total T cells that were SARS-CoV-2-associated. Each spike-specific TCR was assigned to its reactive spike region and to a CD4 or CD8 class using the MIRA data. Log10-transformed breadth and depth values were compared by one-way ANOVA with Sidak's multiple comparisons tests. TCRdb's version of the immuneACCESS table is confined to in-frame rearrangements and falls short of the full clone set. An unresolved V gene accounts for under half of the shortfall where checked; the remainder is of unknown origin. V, J and clone size derive from that table, while D and trimming were established from the DNA sequence. Here the sample has 100,000 to 150,000 clones; approximately 90% occur a single time. About 7% of the sample belongs to the ten largest clones.

The CDR3 runs 14 amino acids, cysteine and phenylalanine included. The read is trimmed to its CDR3 DNA, 42 bases read in frame from base 1. V is cut back by 7 bases and J by 9 bases, with 9 bases in the junction unmatched. Per the germline V gene, WSHSY is the CDR1 and SAAADI is the CDR2. The sequences come from peripheral blood, collected on day 0 of AZD1222 vaccination. This receptor was identified in an adult in good health. The chain joins TRBV10-2 to TRBJ1-6; TRBD1 matches 7 bases in the middle. The sequenced DNA is TGCGCCAGCACCATACAGGGGTCACCTTCACCCCTCCACTTT. It encodes CASTIQGSPSPLHF.